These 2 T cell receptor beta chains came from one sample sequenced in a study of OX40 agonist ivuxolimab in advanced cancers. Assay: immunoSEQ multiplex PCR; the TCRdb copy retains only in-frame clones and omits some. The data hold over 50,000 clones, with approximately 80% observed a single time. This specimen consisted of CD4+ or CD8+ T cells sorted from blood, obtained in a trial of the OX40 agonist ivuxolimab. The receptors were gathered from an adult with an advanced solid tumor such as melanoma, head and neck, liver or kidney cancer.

CDR3 coding DNA: TGTGCCAGCAGTTACAGGGCGGCAGACACTGAAGCTTTCTTT. This sequence encodes CASSYRAADTEAFF. The chain has TRBV6-5 and TRBJ1-1; D gene unclear. This CDR3 contains 14 residues. Deletions cut 2 bases from V and 3 bases from J, with 10 bases between. The germline gives CDR1 MNHEY, CDR2 SVGAGI.

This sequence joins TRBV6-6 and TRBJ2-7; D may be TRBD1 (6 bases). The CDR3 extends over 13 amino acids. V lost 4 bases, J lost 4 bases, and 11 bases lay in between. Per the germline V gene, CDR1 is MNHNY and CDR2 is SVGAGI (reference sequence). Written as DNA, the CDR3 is TGTGCCAGCAGTTCTACAGGGTTATACGAGCAGTACTTC. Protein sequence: CASSSTGLYEQYF.